This TCR beta chain was sequenced in a study of Ad26.COV2.S vaccination and SARS-CoV-2 variants. The treatment is: some 20 received Ad26.COV2.S at low or high dose, single or two shots; about five received placebo; per-sample allocation not given. The samples date from day 63 after the first vaccine or placebo injection. TCRdb's table, derived via immunoSEQ multiplex PCR, lists solely in-frame clones and lacks some. The sample lists approximately 400,000 clones, around 84% seen once, with around 3.3% in the top ten. Trimming took 4 bases from V and 2 from J, leaving 18 bases between them. The length of the CDR3 is 16 residues. Germline-derived CDR1 and CDR2 are MDHEN and SYDVKM.

The specimen was peripheral blood, collected in a trial of Ad26.COV2.S vaccine versus placebo. The V and J genes are TRBV28 and TRBJ2-7; TRBD1 or TRBD2 may be the D gene (5 bases each). This TCR derives from a person between 18 and 65 years old who received the Ad26.COV2.S COVID-19 vaccine or a placebo. The CDR3: CASSSPSGPPPYEQYF. CDR3 in DNA: TGTGCCAGCAGTTCGCCCTCGGGACCACCCCCCTACGAGCAGTACTTC.